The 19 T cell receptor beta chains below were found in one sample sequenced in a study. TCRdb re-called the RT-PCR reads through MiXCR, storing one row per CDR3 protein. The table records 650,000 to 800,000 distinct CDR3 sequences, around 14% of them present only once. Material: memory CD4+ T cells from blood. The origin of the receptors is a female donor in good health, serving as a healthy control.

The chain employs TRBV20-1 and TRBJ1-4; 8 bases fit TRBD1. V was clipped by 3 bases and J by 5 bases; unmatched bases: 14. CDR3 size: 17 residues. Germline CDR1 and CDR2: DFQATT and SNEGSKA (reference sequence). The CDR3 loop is CSASRAGGDLVNEKLFF. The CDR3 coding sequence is TGCAGTGCTAGCCGGGCAGGGGGCGACTTAGTCAATGAAAAACTGTTTTTT.

The CDR3: CASSAAGDGMETQYF. The CDR3 nucleotides read TGTGCCAGCAGCGCAGCGGGAGATGGGATGGAGACCCAGTACTTC. The chain joins TRBV5-4 to TRBJ2-5, with 8 bases that match TRBD2. Germline CDR1 reads SGHNT; CDR2 reads YYREEE (reference sequence). This CDR3 region has 15 residues. V lost 4 bases and J lost 5; bases outside the gene matches: 10.

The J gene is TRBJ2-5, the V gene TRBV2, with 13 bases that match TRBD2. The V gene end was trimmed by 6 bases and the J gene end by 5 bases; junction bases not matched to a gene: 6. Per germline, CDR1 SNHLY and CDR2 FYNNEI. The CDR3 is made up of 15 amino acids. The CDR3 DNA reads TGTGCCAGCAGCGGAGGACTAGCGGGAGTTGAGACCCAGTACTTC. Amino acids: CASSGGLAGVETQYF.

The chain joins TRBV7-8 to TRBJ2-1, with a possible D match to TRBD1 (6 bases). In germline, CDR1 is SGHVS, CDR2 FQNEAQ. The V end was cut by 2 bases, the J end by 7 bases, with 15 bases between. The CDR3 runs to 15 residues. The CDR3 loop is CASSLSLVQGNEQFF. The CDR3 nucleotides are TGTGCCAGCAGCTTATCCCTGGTTCAGGGGAATGAGCAGTTCTTC.

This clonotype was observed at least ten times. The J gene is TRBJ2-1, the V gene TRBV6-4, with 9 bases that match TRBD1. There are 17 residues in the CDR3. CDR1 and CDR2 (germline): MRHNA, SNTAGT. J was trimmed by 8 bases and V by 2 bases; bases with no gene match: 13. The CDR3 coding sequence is TGTGCCAGCAGTGACGCTCGGACAGGGGTAGATTGGGATGAGCAGTTCTTC. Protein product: CASSDARTGVDWDEQFF.

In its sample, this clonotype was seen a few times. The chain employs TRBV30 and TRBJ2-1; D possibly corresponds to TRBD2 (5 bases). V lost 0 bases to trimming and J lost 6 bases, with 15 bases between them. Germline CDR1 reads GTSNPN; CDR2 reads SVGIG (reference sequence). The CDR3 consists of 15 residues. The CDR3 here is CAWSVGVLSGNEQFF. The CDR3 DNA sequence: TGTGCCTGGAGTGTAGGCGTGTTGAGCGGCAATGAGCAGTTCTTC.

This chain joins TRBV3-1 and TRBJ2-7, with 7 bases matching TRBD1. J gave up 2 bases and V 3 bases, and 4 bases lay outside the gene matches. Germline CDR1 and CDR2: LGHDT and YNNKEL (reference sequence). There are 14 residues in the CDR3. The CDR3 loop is CASSQEDRTYEQYF. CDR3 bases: TGTGCCAGCAGCCAGGAGGACAGGACCTACGAGCAGTACTTC.

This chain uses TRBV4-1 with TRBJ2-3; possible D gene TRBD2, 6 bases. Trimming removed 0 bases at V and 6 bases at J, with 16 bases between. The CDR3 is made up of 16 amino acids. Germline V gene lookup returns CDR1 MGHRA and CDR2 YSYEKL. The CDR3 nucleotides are TGCGCCAGCAGCCAAGAACCGGGACTGGGGTGGGATACGCAGTATTTT. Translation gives CASSQEPGLGWDTQYF.

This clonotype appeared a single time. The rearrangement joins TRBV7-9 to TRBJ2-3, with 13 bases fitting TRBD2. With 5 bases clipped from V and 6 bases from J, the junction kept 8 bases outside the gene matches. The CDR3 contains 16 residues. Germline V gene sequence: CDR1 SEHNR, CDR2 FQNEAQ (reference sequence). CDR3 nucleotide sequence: TGTGCCAGCAGCCCGCCCAAACTAGCGGGAGGGGATACGCAGTATTTT. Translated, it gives CASSPPKLAGGDTQYF.

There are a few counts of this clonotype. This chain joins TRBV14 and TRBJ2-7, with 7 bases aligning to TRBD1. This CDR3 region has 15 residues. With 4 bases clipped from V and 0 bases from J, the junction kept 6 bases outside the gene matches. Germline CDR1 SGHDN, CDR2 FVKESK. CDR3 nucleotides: TGTGCCAGCAGCCTAAGACAGGGTAGCTCCTACGAGCAGTACTTC. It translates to CASSLRQGSSYEQYF.

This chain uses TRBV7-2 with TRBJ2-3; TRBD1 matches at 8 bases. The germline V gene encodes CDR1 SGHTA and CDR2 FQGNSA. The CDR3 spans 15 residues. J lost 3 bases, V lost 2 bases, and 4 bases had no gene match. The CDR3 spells CASSLRQGKTDTQYF. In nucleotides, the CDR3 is TGTGCCAGCAGCTTACGACAGGGGAAAACAGATACGCAGTATTTT.

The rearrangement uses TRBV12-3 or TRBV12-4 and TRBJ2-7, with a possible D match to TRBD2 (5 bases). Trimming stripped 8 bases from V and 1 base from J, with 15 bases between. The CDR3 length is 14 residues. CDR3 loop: CASSKGLVSYEQYF. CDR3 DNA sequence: TGTGCCAGCTCAAAAGGACTCGTGTCCTACGAGCAGTACTTC.

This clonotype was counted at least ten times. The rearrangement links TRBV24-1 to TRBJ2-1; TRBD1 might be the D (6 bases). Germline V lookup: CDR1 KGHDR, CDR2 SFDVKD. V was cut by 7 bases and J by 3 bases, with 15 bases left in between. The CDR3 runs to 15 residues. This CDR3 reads CATRDSASGYNEQFF. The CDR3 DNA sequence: TGTGCCACCAGGGACAGCGCATCAGGCTACAATGAGCAGTTCTTC.

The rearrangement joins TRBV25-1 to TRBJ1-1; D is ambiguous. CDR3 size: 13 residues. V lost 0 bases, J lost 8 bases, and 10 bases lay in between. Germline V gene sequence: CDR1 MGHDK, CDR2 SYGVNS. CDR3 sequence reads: CASSEYRSEEAFF. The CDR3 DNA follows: TGTGCCAGCAGTGAATACCGGTCAGAGGAAGCTTTCTTT.

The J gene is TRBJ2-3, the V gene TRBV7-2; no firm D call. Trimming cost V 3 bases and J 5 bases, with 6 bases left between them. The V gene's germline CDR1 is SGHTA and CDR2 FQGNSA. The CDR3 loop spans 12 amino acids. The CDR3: CASSFQVDTQYF. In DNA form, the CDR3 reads TGTGCCAGCAGCTTCCAGGTAGATACGCAGTATTTT.

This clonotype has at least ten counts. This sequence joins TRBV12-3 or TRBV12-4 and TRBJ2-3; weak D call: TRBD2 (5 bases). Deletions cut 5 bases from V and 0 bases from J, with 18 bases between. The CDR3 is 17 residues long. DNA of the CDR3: TGTGCCAGCAGTCTACTAGGTTTGGGCTCTAGCACAGATACGCAGTATTTT. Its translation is CASSLLGLGSSTDTQYF.

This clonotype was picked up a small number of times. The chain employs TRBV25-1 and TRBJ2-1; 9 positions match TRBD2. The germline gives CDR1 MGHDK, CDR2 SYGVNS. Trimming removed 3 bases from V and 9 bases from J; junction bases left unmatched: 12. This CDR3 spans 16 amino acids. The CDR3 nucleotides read TGTGCCAGCAGTGACTCCGACATAGCGGGAGCGGGTGAGCAGTTCTTC. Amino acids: CASSDSDIAGAGEQFF.

The CDR3 DNA follows: TGCGCCAGCAGTCAACCTGGGACAGCGAACACCGGGGAGCTGTTTTTT. It codes for CASSQPGTANTGELFF. This chain connects TRBV23-1 to TRBJ2-2, with 7 nucleotides matching TRBD1. TRBV23-1 is flagged as an ORF with uncertain function. The length of the CDR3 is 16 residues. V gave up 2 bases and J gave up 0 bases; unmatched junction bases: 3.

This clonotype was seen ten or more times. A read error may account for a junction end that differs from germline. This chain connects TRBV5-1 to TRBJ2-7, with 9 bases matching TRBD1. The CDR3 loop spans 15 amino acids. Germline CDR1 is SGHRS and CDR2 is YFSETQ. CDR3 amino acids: CASSLGTGPAYEQYF. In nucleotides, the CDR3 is TGTGCCAGCAGCTTGGGGACAGGGCCGGCCTACGAGCAGTACTTC.